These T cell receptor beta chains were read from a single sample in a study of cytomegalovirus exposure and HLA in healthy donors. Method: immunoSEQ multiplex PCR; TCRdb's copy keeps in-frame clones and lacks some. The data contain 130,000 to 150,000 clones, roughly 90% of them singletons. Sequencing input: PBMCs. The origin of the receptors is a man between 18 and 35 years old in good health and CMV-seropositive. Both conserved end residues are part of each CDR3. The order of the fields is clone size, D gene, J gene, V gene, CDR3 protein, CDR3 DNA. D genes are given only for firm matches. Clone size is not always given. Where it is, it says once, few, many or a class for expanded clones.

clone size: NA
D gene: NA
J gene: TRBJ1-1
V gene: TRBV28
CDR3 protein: CASRAKGGQSAEAFF
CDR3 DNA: TGTGCCAGCAGAGCTAAGGGAGGGCAGAGCGCTGAAGCTTTCTTT

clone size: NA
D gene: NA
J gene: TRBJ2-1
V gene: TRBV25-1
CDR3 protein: CASSASYESGEQFF
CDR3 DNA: TGTGCCAGCAGTGCCTCTTATGAGTCGGGTGAGCAGTTCTTC

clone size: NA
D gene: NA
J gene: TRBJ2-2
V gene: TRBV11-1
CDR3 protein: CASSPRRESNTGELFF
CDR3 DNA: TGTGCCAGCAGCCCCCGACGGGAGAGTAACACCGGGGAGCTGTTTTTT

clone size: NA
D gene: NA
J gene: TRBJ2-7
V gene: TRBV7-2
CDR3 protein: CASSFGFTYEQYF
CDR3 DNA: TGTGCCAGCAGCTTCGGGTTTACCTACGAGCAGTACTTC

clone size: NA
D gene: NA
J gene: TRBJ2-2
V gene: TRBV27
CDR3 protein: CASSPPTRELFF
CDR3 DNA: TGTGCCAGCAGTCCCCCGACAAGGGAGCTGTTTTTT

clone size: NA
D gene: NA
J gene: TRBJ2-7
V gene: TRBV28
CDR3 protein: CASSFGDIPYEQYF
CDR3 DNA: TGTGCCAGCAGTTTTGGGGACATTCCCTACGAGCAGTACTTC

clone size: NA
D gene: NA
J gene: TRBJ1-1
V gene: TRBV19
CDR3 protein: CASSVFVYTEAFF
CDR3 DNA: TGTGCCAGTAGTGTTTTCGTGTATACTGAAGCTTTCTTT

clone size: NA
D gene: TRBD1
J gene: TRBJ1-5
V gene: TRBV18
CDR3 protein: CASSPQSRTGTNQPQHF
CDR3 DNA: TGTGCCAGCTCACCCCAATCTCGGACAGGCACCAATCAGCCCCAGCATTTT

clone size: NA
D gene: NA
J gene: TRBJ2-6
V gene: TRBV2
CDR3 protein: CASSSDSGANVLTF
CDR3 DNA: TGTGCCAGCAGTAGCGACTCTGGGGCCAACGTCCTGACTTTC

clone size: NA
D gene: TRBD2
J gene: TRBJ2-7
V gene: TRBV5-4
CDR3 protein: CASSLSGGGTYEQYF
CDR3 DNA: TGTGCCAGCAGCTTGTCTGGGGGAGGGACCTACGAGCAGTACTTC

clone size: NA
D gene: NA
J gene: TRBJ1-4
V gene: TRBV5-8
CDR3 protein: CASSLVGANEKLFF
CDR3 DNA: TGTGCCAGCAGCTTGGTCGGGGCTAATGAAAAACTGTTTTTT

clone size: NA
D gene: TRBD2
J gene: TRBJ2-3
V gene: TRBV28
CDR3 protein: CASSEPQLAGGPQYF
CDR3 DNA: TGTGCCAGCAGTGAACCCCAACTAGCGGGAGGGCCCCAGTATTTT

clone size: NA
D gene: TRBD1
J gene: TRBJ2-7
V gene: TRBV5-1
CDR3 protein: CASSQTGPPYEQYF
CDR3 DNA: TGCGCCAGCAGCCAGACAGGGCCCCCCTACGAGCAGTACTTC

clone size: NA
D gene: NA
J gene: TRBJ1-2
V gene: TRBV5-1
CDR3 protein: CASSSGAGNGASYTF
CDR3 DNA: TGCGCCAGCAGCTCGGGAGCGGGGAACGGGGCTAGCTACACCTTC

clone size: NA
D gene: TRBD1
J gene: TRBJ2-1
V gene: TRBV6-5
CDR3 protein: CASSYYRDRGSEQFF
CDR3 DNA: TGTGCCAGCAGTTATTACCGGGACAGGGGTTCGGAGCAGTTCTTC

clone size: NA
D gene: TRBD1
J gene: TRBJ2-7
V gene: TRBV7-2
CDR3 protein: CASSTLQGAQVEQYF
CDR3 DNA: TGTGCCAGCAGCACTCTACAGGGGGCGCAGGTCGAGCAGTACTTC

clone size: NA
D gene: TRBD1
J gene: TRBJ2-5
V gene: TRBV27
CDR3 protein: CASSLRQGLQETQYF
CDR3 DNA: TGTGCCAGCAGTTTAAGACAGGGCCTCCAGGAGACCCAGTACTTC

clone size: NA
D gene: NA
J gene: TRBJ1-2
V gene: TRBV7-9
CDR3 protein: CASSLATALYGYTF
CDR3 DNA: TGTGCCAGCAGCTTGGCTACAGCCCTCTATGGCTACACCTTC

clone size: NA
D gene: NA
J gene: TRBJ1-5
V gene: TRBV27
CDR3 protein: CASSLTGGYQPQHF
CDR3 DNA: TGTGCCAGCAGTTTGACAGGCGGTTATCAGCCCCAGCATTTT

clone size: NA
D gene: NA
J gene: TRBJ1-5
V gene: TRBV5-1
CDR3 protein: CASRPSGGNQPQHF
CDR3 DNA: TGCGCCAGCCGACCGAGTGGGGGGAATCAGCCCCAGCATTTT

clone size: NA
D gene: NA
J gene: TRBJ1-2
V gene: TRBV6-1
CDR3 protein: CASKAGPNYGYTF
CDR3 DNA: TGTGCCAGCAAGGCAGGGCCTAACTATGGCTACACCTTC

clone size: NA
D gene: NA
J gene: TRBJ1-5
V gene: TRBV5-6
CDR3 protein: CASSLGSGQPQHF
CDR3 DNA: TGTGCCAGCAGCTTGGGCTCGGGGCAGCCCCAGCATTTT

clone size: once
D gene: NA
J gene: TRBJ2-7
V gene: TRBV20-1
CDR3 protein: CSVLSGYEQYF
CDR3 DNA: TGCAGTGTCCTGTCGGGGTACGAGCAGTACTTC

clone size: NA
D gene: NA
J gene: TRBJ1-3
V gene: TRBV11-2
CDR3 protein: CASSLLGTGGYNTIYF
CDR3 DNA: TGTGCCAGCAGCTTATTAGGGACGGGGGGCTATAACACCATATATTTT

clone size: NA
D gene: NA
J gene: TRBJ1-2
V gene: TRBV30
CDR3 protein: CAWSGHEGYTF
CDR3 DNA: TGTGCCTGGAGTGGCCACGAGGGCTACACCTTC

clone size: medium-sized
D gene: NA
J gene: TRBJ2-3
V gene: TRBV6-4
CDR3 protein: CASSAGTSTDTQYF
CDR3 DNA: TGTGCCAGCAGTGCCGGGACTAGCACAGATACGCAGTATTTT

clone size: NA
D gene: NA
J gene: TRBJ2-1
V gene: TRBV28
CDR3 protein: CASSLKPYNEQFF
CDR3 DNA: TGTGCCAGCAGTTTAAAGCCCTACAATGAGCAGTTCTTC

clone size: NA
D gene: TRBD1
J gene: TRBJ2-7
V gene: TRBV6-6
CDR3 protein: CASRSGGSMYEQYF
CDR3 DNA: TGTGCCAGCCGTTCAGGGGGTTCTATGTACGAGCAGTACTTC

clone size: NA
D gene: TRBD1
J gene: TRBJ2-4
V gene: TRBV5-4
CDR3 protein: CASSLGQGVRTIENIQYF
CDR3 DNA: TGTGCCAGCAGCTTGGGACAGGGGGTGCGTACCATCGAAAACATTCAGTACTTC

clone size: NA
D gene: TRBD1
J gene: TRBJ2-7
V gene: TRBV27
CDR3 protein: CASSPKGGTGGYEQYF
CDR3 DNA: TGTGCCAGCAGCCCCAAAGGGGGGACAGGGGGGTACGAGCAGTACTTC

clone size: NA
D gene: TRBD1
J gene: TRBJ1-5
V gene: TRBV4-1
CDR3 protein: CASRDPGQGKPQHF
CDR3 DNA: TGCGCCAGCAGGGACCCGGGACAGGGAAAGCCCCAGCATTTT

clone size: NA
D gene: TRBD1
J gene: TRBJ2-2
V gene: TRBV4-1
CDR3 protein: CASSRSDRANTGELFF
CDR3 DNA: TGCGCCAGCAGCCGCTCGGACAGGGCGAACACCGGGGAGCTGTTTTTT

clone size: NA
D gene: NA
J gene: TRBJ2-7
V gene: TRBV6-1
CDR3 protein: CASNRFTEQYF
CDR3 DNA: TGTGCCAGCAACAGGTTCACCGAGCAGTACTTC

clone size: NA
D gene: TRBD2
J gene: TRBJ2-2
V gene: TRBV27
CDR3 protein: CATRNLGLAGGITGELFF
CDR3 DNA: TGTGCCACCAGAAACCTGGGACTAGCGGGAGGAATCACCGGGGAGCTGTTTTTT

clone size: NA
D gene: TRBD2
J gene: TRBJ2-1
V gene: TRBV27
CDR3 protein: CASSLRSSGGRGNEQFF
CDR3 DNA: TGTGCCAGCAGTTTACGAAGTAGCGGGGGCCGGGGGAATGAGCAGTTCTTC

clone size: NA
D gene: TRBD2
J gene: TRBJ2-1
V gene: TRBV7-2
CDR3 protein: CASSPKVGLAAYNEQFF
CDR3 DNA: TGTGCCAGCAGCCCAAAGGTGGGACTAGCGGCCTACAATGAGCAGTTCTTC

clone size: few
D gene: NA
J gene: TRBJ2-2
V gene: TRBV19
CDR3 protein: CASRTGIGEAGELFF
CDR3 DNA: TGTGCCAGTAGGACTGGAATCGGCGAAGCCGGGGAGCTGTTTTTT

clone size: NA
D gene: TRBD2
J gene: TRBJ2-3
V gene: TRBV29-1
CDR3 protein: CSALRLAGGTDTQYF
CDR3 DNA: TGCAGCGCTCTAAGACTAGCGGGAGGGACAGATACGCAGTATTTT

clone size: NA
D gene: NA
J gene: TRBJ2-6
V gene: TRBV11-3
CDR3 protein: CASSRGVGANVLTF
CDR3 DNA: TGTGCCAGCAGCCGCGGGGTTGGGGCCAACGTCCTGACTTTC

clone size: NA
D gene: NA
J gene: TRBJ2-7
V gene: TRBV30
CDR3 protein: CAWSHDGFGYEQYF
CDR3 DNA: TGTGCCTGGAGTCATGACGGGTTTGGGTACGAGCAGTACTTC

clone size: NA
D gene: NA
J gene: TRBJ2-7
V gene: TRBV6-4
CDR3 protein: CASSESPSSYEQYF
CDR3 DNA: TGTGCCAGCAGTGAGTCACCCAGCTCCTACGAGCAGTACTTC

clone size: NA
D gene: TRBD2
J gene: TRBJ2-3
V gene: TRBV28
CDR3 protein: CASLTLAGGTDTQYF
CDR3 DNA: TGTGCCAGCCTTACACTAGCGGGGGGCACAGATACGCAGTATTTT

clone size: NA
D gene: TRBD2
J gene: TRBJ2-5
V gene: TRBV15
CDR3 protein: CATSRVLAELGETQYF
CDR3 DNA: TGTGCCACCAGCAGAGTACTAGCGGAGCTCGGCGAGACCCAGTACTTC

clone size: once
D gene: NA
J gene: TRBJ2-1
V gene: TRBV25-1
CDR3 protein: CASTTKGGGYNEQFF
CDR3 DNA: TGTGCCAGCACCACGAAAGGCGGAGGTTACAATGAGCAGTTCTTC

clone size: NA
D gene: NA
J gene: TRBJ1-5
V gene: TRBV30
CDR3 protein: CAWSQAGDQPQHF
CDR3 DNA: TGTGCCTGGAGTCAGGCAGGGGATCAGCCCCAGCATTTT

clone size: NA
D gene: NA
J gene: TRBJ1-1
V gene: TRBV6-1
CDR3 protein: CAETPGEEAFF
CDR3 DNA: TGTGCCGAAACTCCAGGGGAGGAAGCTTTCTTT

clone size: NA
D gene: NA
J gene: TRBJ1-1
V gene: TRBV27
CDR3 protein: CASSLAGASTEAFF
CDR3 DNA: TGTGCCAGCAGTTTAGCAGGGGCCTCAACTGAAGCTTTCTTT

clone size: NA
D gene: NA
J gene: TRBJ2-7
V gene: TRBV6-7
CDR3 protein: CASNKRGLASYEQYF
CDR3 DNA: TGTGCCAGCAACAAACGGGGGTTAGCGTCCTACGAGCAGTACTTC

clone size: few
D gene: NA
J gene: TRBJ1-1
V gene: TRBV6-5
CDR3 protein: CASSTSGGVAFF
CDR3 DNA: TGTGCCAGCAGTACCTCGGGGGGGGTAGCTTTCTTT

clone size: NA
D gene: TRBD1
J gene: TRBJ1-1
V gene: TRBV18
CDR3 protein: CASSLTGDTEAFF
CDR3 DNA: TGTGCCAGCTCATTAACAGGGGACACTGAAGCTTTCTTT

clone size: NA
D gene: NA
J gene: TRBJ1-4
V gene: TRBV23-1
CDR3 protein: CASTQERPWEKLFF
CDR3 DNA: TGCGCCAGCACCCAGGAAAGGCCATGGGAAAAACTGTTTTTT

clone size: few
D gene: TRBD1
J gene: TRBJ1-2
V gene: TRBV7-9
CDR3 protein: CASRRTGGYSNNGYTF
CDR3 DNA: TGTGCCAGCAGACGGACAGGGGGCTACTCGAACAACGGCTACACCTTC

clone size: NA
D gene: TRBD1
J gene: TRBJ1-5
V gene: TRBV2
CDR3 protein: CASSEVGQGFQPQHF
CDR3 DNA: TGTGCCAGCAGTGAAGTGGGACAGGGTTTTCAGCCCCAGCATTTT